A single sample gave rise to the 14 T cell receptor beta chains below, sequenced in a study of blood T cell repertoires in COVID-19. TCRdb keeps only in-frame clones here, not all; method: immunoSEQ multiplex PCR. The sample lists approximately 170,000 clones; less than 85% were seen once. Material for sequencing was PBMCs or T cells enriched from blood (not recorded which). All receptors come from a man over 45 who had recovered from COVID-19.

The rearrangement joins TRBV29-1 to TRBJ1-2; D remains ambiguous. Germline V gives CDR1 SQVTM, CDR2 ANQGSEA. The V gene lost 2 bases and the J gene lost 10 bases, with 11 bases spanning the gap. This CDR3 has 11 residues. This CDR3 is CSVEKGLTYTF. CDR3 coding DNA: TGCAGCGTTGAAAAAGGACTCACCTACACCTTC.

This sequence joins TRBV4-1 and TRBJ2-3; D might be TRBD2 (5 bases). CDR1 is MGHRA, CDR2 YSYEKL, per germline. V was clipped by 0 bases and J by 6 bases, with 7 bases between them. CDR3 size: 13 residues. The CDR3 loop is CASSQDRRDTQYF. The CDR3 DNA is TGCGCCAGCAGCCAAGATCGGAGGGATACGCAGTATTTT.

The V gene is TRBV7-9, the J gene TRBJ1-4; a possible D gene is TRBD1 (5 bases). V dropped 5 bases and J dropped 3 bases, with 13 bases sitting between them. In germline, CDR1 is SEHNR, CDR2 FQNEAQ (reference sequence). The CDR3 is 15 amino acids. The CDR3 nucleotides are TGTGCCAGCAGCCTCCATGACAGCTCTAATGAAAAACTGTTTTTT. Translating gives CASSLHDSSNEKLFF.

This clone was detected a few times. The rearrangement joins TRBV7-9 to TRBJ2-2; 7 positions match TRBD1. Trimming took 2 bases from V and 4 from J; bases not matched to a gene: 7. Per the germline V gene, CDR1 is SEHNR and CDR2 is FQNEAQ (reference sequence). There are 16 residues in the CDR3. CDR3 sequence reads: CASSLRKGATTGELFF. The CDR3 DNA is TGTGCCAGCAGCTTACGTAAGGGGGCGACCACCGGGGAGCTGTTTTTT.

The chain joins TRBV6-2 or TRBV6-3 to TRBJ2-2; 8 bases align to TRBD1. With V trimmed by 4 bases and J by 3 bases, 4 bases remained unmatched. Germline V gene sequence: CDR1 MNHEY, CDR2 SVGEGT. This CDR3 comprises 15 residues. The CDR3 DNA is TGTGCCAGCAGTTTGAGGACAGGGCACACCGGGGAGCTGTTTTTT. Protein sequence: CASSLRTGHTGELFF.

The gene calls are TRBV7-8 and TRBJ1-5; the D gene is possibly TRBD1 (6 bases). CDR3 length equals 14 residues. The V gene lost 7 bases and the J gene lost 0 bases, with 10 bases spanning the gap. Germline CDR1 is SGHVS and CDR2 is FQNEAQ. CDR3 sequence reads: CASNQGISNQPQHF. CDR3 DNA sequence: TGTGCCAGCAACCAGGGGATTAGCAATCAGCCCCAGCATTTT.

This chain joins TRBV5-6 and TRBJ1-2, with 7 nucleotides matching TRBD1. The CDR3 totals 14 residues. CDR1 SGHDT and CDR2 YYEEEE come from the germline V gene. V shed 4 bases and J 0 bases; nucleotides not matched to a gene: 3. The DNA for the CDR3 is TGTGCCAGCAGCCCCGGACAGGCTAACTATGGCTACACCTTC. Amino acids: CASSPGQANYGYTF.

This clone was seen more than once but under ten times. The CDR3 DNA reads as TGTGCCAGCAGCCAAGAACAGATCTTAAACTATGGCTACACCTTC. Translating it yields CASSQEQILNYGYTF. This chain connects TRBV14 to TRBJ1-2; D unclear. V lost 0 bases and J lost 2, with 10 bases in between. This CDR3 has 15 residues. Germline CDR1 SGHDN, CDR2 FVKESK. The variable domain in full, with the rest retrieved from reference TRBV14 and TRBJ1-2, is EAGVTQFPSHSVIEKGQTVTLRCDPISGHDNLYWYRRVMGKEIKFLLHFVKESKQDESGMPNNRFLAERTGGTYSTLKVQPAELEDSGVYFCASSQEQILNYGYTFGSGTRLTVV.

The chain recombines TRBV2 with TRBJ1-6; D ambiguous. The ends were cut back, 4 bases at V and 8 bases at J, with 9 bases in the middle. The CDR3 runs 13 residues. The germline gives CDR1 SNHLY, CDR2 FYNNEI. The CDR3 protein is CASSGTLDSPLHF. In DNA form, the CDR3 reads TGTGCCAGCAGTGGGACTTTAGATTCACCCCTCCACTTT.

V usage is TRBV19 and J usage is TRBJ2-6; D gene uncertain. V was pared by 6 bases and J by 3 bases, with 9 bases between. The CDR3 has 14 amino acids. Germline V lookup: CDR1 LNHDA, CDR2 SQIVND (reference sequence). CDR3 coding DNA: TGTGCCAGTAGAGTCGGTTTTGGGGCCAACGTCCTGACTTTC. Translated: CASRVGFGANVLTF.

The J gene is TRBJ2-3, the V gene TRBV9, with 10 bases lining up with TRBD2. The CDR3 spans 16 residues. Per the germline V gene, CDR1 is SGDLS and CDR2 is YYNGEE. V was pared by 4 bases and J by 1 base, with 6 bases of the junction left unmatched. CDR3 protein: CASSLPLAGGTDTQYF. In DNA, the CDR3 is TGTGCCAGCAGCCTCCCCCTAGCGGGGGGCACAGATACGCAGTATTTT.

The chain has TRBV7-6 and TRBJ2-3, with 10 bases matching TRBD2. In germline, CDR1 is SGHVS, CDR2 FNYEAQ. This CDR3 comprises 16 residues. V trimming: 4 bases; J trimming: 1 base; junction bases outside the gene matches: 5. CDR3 bases: TGTGCCAGCAGCTCCCGGACTAGCGGCCGCACAGATACGCAGTATTTT. Its translation is CASSSRTSGRTDTQYF.

The chain uses TRBV7-8 and TRBJ1-5; no clear D gene. CDR3 size: 15 residues. Germline CDR1 SGHVS, CDR2 FQNEAQ. V lost 4 bases, J lost 2 bases, and 12 bases lay in between. The CDR3 DNA reads TGTGCCAGCAGCTGGTTACCCGGGGGCAATCAGCCCCAGCATTTT. It specifies CASSWLPGGNQPQHF.

The rearrangement uses TRBV18 and TRBJ1-3; a weak D match, TRBD1 (6 bases). Trimming took 6 bases from V and 4 from J, leaving 13 bases between them. Looked up from germline, CDR1 is KGHSH and CDR2 is LQKENI. The CDR3 spans 14 residues. The CDR3 loop is CASSPNRAGNTIYF. CDR3 in DNA: TGTGCCAGCTCTCCAAACAGGGCCGGAAACACCATATATTTT.